This T cell receptor beta chain was identified during a study of blood T cell repertoires in COVID-19. Study-level background: The United States, Italy and Spain supplied acute and convalescent COVID-19 samples.

Produced via immunoSEQ multiplex PCR; TCRdb's table is partial and in-frame only. The sample comprises over 100,000 clones, around nine tenths of which are singletons, and about 10% rests with the top ten. In Seattle, patients joined the study during active infection and were tracked longitudinally. The CDR3 runs 16 residues. V shed 5 bases and J 7 bases; nucleotides not matched to a gene: 11. CDR1 is LNHDA and CDR2 is SQIVND in the germline V gene (reference sequence). Specimen: peripheral blood. The sequence was collected from a woman in her seventies with COVID-19, enrolled during active disease. This chain links TRBV19 with TRBJ2-4; TRBD2 matches at 10 bases. The CDR3 DNA is TGTGCCAGTAGTGACCGAGCGGGGGGGCATCTGAACATTCAGTACTTC. Translation: CASSDRAGGHLNIQYF.